This TCR beta chain was profiled in a study of T cells after yellow fever vaccination. Using its own MiXCR run on the 5' RACE reads, TCRdb lists one record per CDR3 protein. The sample lists a few hundred thousand distinct CDR3 sequences, approximately 10% seen once, with about 3.7% in the top ten. The sample holds a few counts of this clonotype. Its antigen is unidentified. Study-level points and caveats: Clonotype sharing between CD4 and CD8 compartments was small.

The CDR3 contains 15 residues. The trim removed 6 bases at V and 0 bases at J, leaving 4 bases unmatched. Germline CDR1 is MNHEY and CDR2 is SVGAGI. The receptor comes from a man between 18 and 29 years old who received the YFV17D yellow fever vaccine. The rearrangement links TRBV6-5 to TRBJ2-7, with 11 bases identical to TRBD1. Sequenced material: CD4+ T cells sorted from PBMCs, taken 5 days after the yellow fever booster vaccination. CDR3 amino acids: CASRRGQGDSYEQYF. The CDR3 DNA is TGTGCCAGCAGGCGGGGACAGGGGGACTCCTACGAGCAGTACTTC.